The 21 T cell receptor beta chains presented below share a single source sample, sequenced in a study of shared clonotypes between healthy human individuals. Only in-frame clones appear in the TCRdb table, and some are missing; sequencing was by immunoSEQ multiplex PCR. The table lists over 2 million clones, about 95% of them singletons. Terminally differentiated effector memory CD45RA+ cells were excluded by CCR7 positive selection of CD45RO-negative cells. Sample: naive CD8+ T cells sorted from blood. These receptors were taken from a man in his late teens or twenties in good health.

The chain has TRBV6-1 and TRBJ2-3, with 7 bases lining up with TRBD2. Germline CDR1 reads MNHNS; CDR2 reads SASEGT. Trimming took 4 bases from V and 2 from J; bases not matched to a gene: 9. CDR3 length: 16 residues. CDR3 DNA: TGTGCCAGCAGTGCCCTTCTAGCGGCATACACAGATACGCAGTATTTT. Protein product: CASSALLAAYTDTQYF.

V is TRBV4-1 and J is TRBJ2-2, with a possible D match to TRBD2 (6 bases). This CDR3 is 16 amino acids long. V gave up 0 bases and J gave up 2 bases, with 10 bases separating them. Germline values: CDR1 MGHRA, CDR2 YSYEKL. The CDR3 DNA reads as TGCGCCAGCAGCCAAGAACGGGACTTTAACACCGGGGAGCTGTTTTTT. This gives the protein CASSQERDFNTGELFF.

This clone has only one observation. The chain joins TRBV4-3 to TRBJ2-7, with 10 bases lining up with TRBD2. The CDR3 runs 15 residues. V dropped 0 bases and J dropped 7; count of bases not matched to a gene: 6. Germline loops: CDR1 LGHNA, CDR2 YSLEER. Here the CDR3 reads CASSQDLAGAREQYF. The CDR3 DNA reads TGCGCCAGCAGCCAAGATCTAGCGGGAGCTCGGGAGCAGTACTTC.

The rearrangement uses TRBV27 and TRBJ2-5; 10 nucleotides align to TRBD2. The CDR3 totals 16 residues. From germline, CDR1 is MNHEY and CDR2 SMNVEV (reference sequence). V was pared by 4 bases and J by 5 bases, with 10 bases of the junction left unmatched. CDR3: CASSSLAGVPPETQYF. The DNA of the CDR3 is TGTGCCAGCAGTTCTCTAGCGGGAGTCCCTCCCGAGACCCAGTACTTC.

This chain links TRBV27 with TRBJ2-7, with a possible D match to TRBD1 (5 bases). This CDR3 comprises 15 residues. V lost 6 bases to trimming and J lost 4 bases, with 19 bases between them. Germline V lookup: CDR1 MNHEY, CDR2 SMNVEV (reference sequence). DNA for the CDR3: TGTGCCAGCAGCCTCCAGGGTGGATTTTTATACGAGCAGTACTTC. Protein: CASSLQGGFLYEQYF.

This chain connects TRBV9 to TRBJ1-2; D is perhaps TRBD1 (6 bases). The CDR3 sequence is 12 residues long. Germline V lookup: CDR1 SGDLS, CDR2 YYNGEE. Deletions cut 3 bases from V and 7 bases from J, with 10 bases between. The CDR3 reads CASSAMTGGYTF. CDR3 coding DNA: TGTGCCAGCAGCGCGATGACAGGTGGCTACACCTTC.

V gene TRBV5-1 combines with J gene TRBJ1-4; D gene uncertain. Germline CDR1 SGHRS, CDR2 YFSETQ. CDR3 length: 15 residues. Trimming stripped 0 bases from V and 0 bases from J, with 6 bases between. As DNA, the CDR3 is TGCGCCAGCAGCTTGGACGCGGCAACTAATGAAAAACTGTTTTTT. Translation gives CASSLDAATNEKLFF.

This chain connects TRBV6-5 to TRBJ2-2, with a tentative D call TRBD2 (6 bases). The CDR3 loop spans 16 amino acids. Germline assignment: CDR1 MNHEY and CDR2 SVGAGI. V gave up 2 bases and J gave up 7 bases, with 17 bases separating them. The CDR3 reads CASSYAWGESGGELFF. The CDR3 nucleotides read TGTGCCAGCAGTTACGCCTGGGGGGAGTCAGGCGGGGAGCTGTTTTTT.

The gene calls are TRBV6-6 and TRBJ2-6; maybe TRBD1 (6 bases). The CDR3 spans 14 residues. Germline CDR1 MNHNY, CDR2 SVGAGI (reference sequence). V was pared by 5 bases and J by 2 bases, with 7 bases between. In DNA, the CDR3 is TGTGCCAGCAGTCGGACAGCTGGGGCCAACGTCCTGACTTTC. Translating gives CASSRTAGANVLTF.

To note about this clone: Other nucleotide sequences from this sample produce the same CDR3. The chain recombines TRBV7-2 with TRBJ2-7; D uncertain. Between the trimmed V and J ends, which lost 4 bases and 1 base, there was a span of 8 bases. CDR1 SGHTA and CDR2 FQGNSA come from the germline V gene. This CDR3 is built from 13 residues. CDR3 in amino acids: CASSSSGSYEQYF. Here the CDR3 DNA reads TGTGCCAGCAGCTCATCCGGGTCCTACGAGCAGTACTTC.

The sample holds a few counts of this clone. V and J are TRBV5-4 and TRBJ2-2, with 8 bases identical to TRBD1. Trimming at V came to 4 bases and at J to 3 bases, leaving 11 bases not matched to a gene. CDR1 and CDR2 (germline): SGHNT, YYREEE (reference sequence). CDR3 size: 17 residues. The CDR3 nucleotides read TGTGCCAGCAGCCCATATAGGACAGGGTGGGACACCGGGGAGCTGTTTTTT. Translating it yields CASSPYRTGWDTGELFF.

This rearrangement joins TRBV5-1 to TRBJ2-2; possibly TRBD1 or TRBD2 for D (5 bases each). The CDR3 is made up of 15 amino acids. Germline CDR1 is SGHRS and CDR2 is YFSETQ. V was shortened by 0 bases and J by 1 base, with 7 bases between the two germline ends. CDR3 in amino acids: CASSLVGENTGELFF. In nucleotides, the CDR3 is TGCGCCAGCAGCTTGGTGGGGGAGAACACCGGGGAGCTGTTTTTT.

This chain joins TRBV5-4 and TRBJ2-5; D call uncertain. The CDR3 has 15 residues. Germline values: CDR1 SGHNT, CDR2 YYREEE (reference sequence). V was trimmed by 4 bases and J by 1 base, leaving 14 bases between them. CDR3 sequence reads: CASSIWVGSQETQYF. The CDR3, as DNA: TGTGCCAGCAGCATATGGGTGGGGTCCCAAGAGACCCAGTACTTC.

Only one count was recorded for this clone. The gene calls are TRBV29-1 and TRBJ2-7; 7 bases agree with TRBD1. With V trimmed by 7 bases and J by 4 bases, 13 bases remained unmatched. CDR3 size: 14 residues. CDR1 is SQVTM, CDR2 ANQGSEA, per germline. This chain's CDR3 is CSAHLPGQLYEQYF. CDR3 bases: TGCAGCGCTCACCTGCCGGGACAGCTATACGAGCAGTACTTC.

This sequence joins TRBV4-1 and TRBJ1-1; 7 positions match TRBD1. The trim removed 6 bases at V and 4 bases at J, leaving 8 bases unmatched. The germline V gene encodes CDR1 MGHRA and CDR2 YSYEKL. This CDR3 contains 14 residues. Here the CDR3 reads CASSWEGAGTEAFF. In DNA form, the CDR3 reads TGCGCCAGCAGTTGGGAGGGGGCAGGCACTGAAGCTTTCTTT.

The gene calls are TRBV4-1 and TRBJ1-1, with D possibly matching TRBD1 (5 bases). The CDR3 sequence is 15 residues long. With 0 bases removed from V and 5 bases from J, the gap between germline ends came to 13 bases. Germline values: CDR1 MGHRA, CDR2 YSYEKL. CDR3 residues: CASSQEGGGGTEAFF. CDR3 DNA: TGCGCCAGCAGCCAAGAAGGCGGGGGAGGAACTGAAGCTTTCTTT.

The J gene is TRBJ2-2, the V gene TRBV4-1, with TRBD2 matching over 8 bases. Germline values: CDR1 MGHRA, CDR2 YSYEKL. J lost 6 bases, V lost 0 bases, and 12 bases had no gene match. This CDR3 comprises 18 residues. The CDR3 region has the DNA TGCGCCAGCAGCCAAGATCCCCCAGCGGGAGTAGCCGCCGGGGAGCTGTTTTTT. Translating gives CASSQDPPAGVAAGELFF.

A word on this clone: This sample also contains other DNA sequences that code for the same CDR3. The rearrangement uses TRBV7-9 and TRBJ2-7; D may correspond to TRBD1 or TRBD2 (5 bases each). Germline V CDR1 and CDR2: SEHNR, FQNEAQ (reference sequence). V lost 3 bases, J lost 3 bases, and 9 bases lay in between. There are 13 residues in the CDR3. The CDR3 bases are TGTGCCAGCAGCTTTGGGGGAGTCTACGAGCAGTACTTC. Translated, it gives CASSFGGVYEQYF.

V usage is TRBV27 and J usage is TRBJ2-5, with 12 bases identical to TRBD2. Germline loops: CDR1 MNHEY, CDR2 SMNVEV (reference sequence). The V segment lost 4 bases and the J segment 3 bases; nucleotides outside the gene matches: 15. CDR3 length: 19 amino acids. The CDR3 nucleotides are TGTGCCAGCAGTTCCCAAGGACTAGCGGGGATGATCAGGGAAGAGACCCAGTACTTC. This translates into CASSSQGLAGMIREETQYF.

The J gene is TRBJ2-7, the V gene TRBV11-2; D gene uncertain. Germline-derived CDR1 and CDR2 are SGHAT and FQNNGV. The CDR3 contains 13 residues. V was shortened by 0 bases and J by 4 bases, with 7 bases between the two germline ends. The CDR3 spells CASSLDSRYEQYF. The CDR3 DNA follows: TGTGCCAGCAGCTTAGATTCAAGGTACGAGCAGTACTTC.

A remark on this clone: This CDR3 is also generated by other DNA sequences in the sample. The genes are TRBV5-1 and TRBJ2-5; no clear D. CDR1 and CDR2 from the germline V gene are SGHRS and YFSETQ. The CDR3 runs to 13 residues. The V gene lost 1 base and the J gene lost 2 bases, with 6 bases spanning the gap. CDR3 sequence reads: CASSLRFQETQYF. The CDR3 DNA follows: TGCGCCAGCAGCTTGCGCTTTCAAGAGACCCAGTACTTC.